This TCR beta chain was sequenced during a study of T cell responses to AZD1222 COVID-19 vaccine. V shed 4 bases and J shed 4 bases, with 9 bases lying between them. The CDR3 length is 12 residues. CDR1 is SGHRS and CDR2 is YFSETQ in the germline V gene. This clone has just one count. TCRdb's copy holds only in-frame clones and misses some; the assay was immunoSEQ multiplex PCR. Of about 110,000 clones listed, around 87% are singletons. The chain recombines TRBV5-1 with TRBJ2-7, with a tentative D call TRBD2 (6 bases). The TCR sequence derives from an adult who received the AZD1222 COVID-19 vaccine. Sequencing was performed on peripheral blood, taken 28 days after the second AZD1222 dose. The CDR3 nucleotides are TGCGCCAGCAGCCCGGGGGATTACGAGCAGTACTTC. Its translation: CASSPGDYEQYF.